This paragraph covers one T cell receptor beta chain sequence. The record originates from a study of CD8 T cells in Susac syndrome. Background on the study: Intravenous immunoglobulin alone or corticosteroids were being given to patients with Susac syndrome at blood draw, unless they were therapy-naive.

Germline CDR1 is DFQATT and CDR2 is SNEGSKA (reference sequence). The V and J ends lost 3 bases and 1 base respectively, with 14 bases between them. The CDR3 spans 15 residues. Random hexamers primed reverse transcription of about 0.5 to 1 ug RNA. The authors amplified TCR beta CDR3 across 54 Vbeta and 13 Jbeta using immunoSEQ multiplex PCR. TCRdb called the immunoSEQ multiplex PCR reads again in MiXCR, with one record for every CDR3 protein. The sample contains 150,000 to 200,000 distinct CDR3 sequences, 85% to 95% of which appear only once. The V gene is TRBV20-1, the J gene TRBJ2-3; TRBD2 is a possible D gene (6 bases). The specimen was CD4+ T cells from PBMCs. The receptor was derived from a human donor with Susac syndrome. CDR3 in amino acids: CSASPGVAGTDTQYF. The CDR3 DNA sequence: TGCAGTGCTAGCCCCGGCGTAGCGGGCACAGATACGCAGTATTTT.